These 26 T cell receptor beta chains were all obtained from the same sample, sequenced in a study of PD-1 blockade in mismatch repair-deficient tumors. The data were produced by immunoSEQ multiplex PCR, yet TCRdb's version contains in-frame clones alone and is incomplete. Here the sample spans some 45,000 clones, over 60% being singletons. Sequences were derived from PBMCs, sampled before pembrolizumab treatment. The receptors come from an adult with mismatch repair-deficient cancer.

This rearrangement joins TRBV5-8 to TRBJ2-1, with D maybe TRBD2 (5 bases). Trimming removed 3 bases at V and 3 bases at J, with 10 bases between. The length of the CDR3 is 14 residues. Germline CDR1 SGHTS, CDR2 YDEGEE. CDR3 in DNA: TGTGCCAGCAGCTACGGACTGATCTACAATGAGCAGTTCTTC. This translates into CASSYGLIYNEQFF.

The J gene is TRBJ2-4, the V gene TRBV6-1; D may be TRBD2 (6 bases). CDR3 length: 16 amino acids. Germline loops: CDR1 MNHNS, CDR2 SASEGT. Between the trimmed V and J ends, which lost 1 base and 1 base, there was a span of 11 bases. CDR3 nucleotides: TGTGCCAGCAGTGAAGTCTTCCGGGAGGCCAAAAACATTCAGTACTTC. This codes for CASSEVFREAKNIQYF.

The chain combines TRBV11-3 with TRBJ2-5; 8 positions match TRBD2. CDR1 is SGHNT and CDR2 is YENEEA in the germline V gene. This CDR3 spans 15 amino acids. The V and J ends lost 1 base and 4 bases, in that order; junction bases with no gene match: 5. CDR3 amino acids: CASSLGYGGGETQYF. CDR3 bases: TGTGCCAGCAGCTTAGGCTACGGGGGGGGAGAGACCCAGTACTTC.

The V and J genes are TRBV2 and TRBJ2-7; D may be TRBD1 or TRBD2 (5 bases each). V was pared by 7 bases and J by 1 base, with 14 bases between. Germline values: CDR1 SNHLY, CDR2 FYNNEI. CDR3 length: 14 amino acids. This chain's CDR3 is CASTSRGASYEQYF. The CDR3 coding sequence is TGTGCCAGCACCTCACGGGGCGCTTCCTACGAGCAGTACTTC.

This clone was found a few times. As DNA, the CDR3 is TGTGCCAGCAGCTCCGAGGACTCCTACGAGCAGTACTTC. Encoded protein: CASSSEDSYEQYF. The chain carries TRBV13 and TRBJ2-7; no definite D call. CDR3 length: 13 residues. The V gene lost 4 bases and the J gene lost 0 bases, with 7 bases spanning the gap. From germline, CDR1 is PRHDT and CDR2 FYEKMQ (reference sequence). Filled out from reference TRBV13 and TRBJ2-7, the complete variable domain reads AAGVIQSPRHLIKEKRETATLKCYPIPRHDTVYWYQQGPGQDPQFLISFYEKMQSDKGSIPDRFSAQQFSDYHSELNMSSLELGDSALYFCASSSEDSYEQYFGPGTRLTVT.

This rearrangement joins TRBV27 to TRBJ2-2; 9 positions match TRBD2. This CDR3 has 18 amino acids. Germline V gene sequence: CDR1 MNHEY, CDR2 SMNVEV (reference sequence). V shed 6 bases and J 0 bases; nucleotides not matched to a gene: 11. The CDR3 DNA sequence: TGTGCCAGCAGAACCCCGGCTAGCGGGATTGCGAACACCGGGGAGCTGTTTTTT. Protein product: CASRTPASGIANTGELFF.

This clone was counted between two and nine times. V and J are TRBV19 and TRBJ1-2, with a tentative D call TRBD1 (5 bases). The CDR3 sequence is 16 residues long. The germline V gene encodes CDR1 LNHDA and CDR2 SQIVND (reference sequence). Trimming left V 3 bases short and J 2 bases short, with 16 bases between. CDR3 sequence: CASSMGRGNGNYGYTF. The CDR3 nucleotides are TGTGCCAGTAGTATGGGCCGGGGGAACGGGAACTATGGCTACACCTTC. Full variable domain (remainder filled in from reference TRBV19 and TRBJ1-2): DGGITQSPKYLFRKEGQNVTLSCEQNLNHDAMYWYRQDPGQGLRLIYYSQIVNDFQKGDIAEGYSVSREKKESFPLTVTSAQKNPTAFYLCASSMGRGNGNYGYTFGSGTRLTVV.

A few counts support this clone. The chain recombines TRBV23-1 with TRBJ2-7; TRBD2 is a possible D gene (5 bases). TRBV23-1 is known as an ORF, though its function is uncertain. Between the trimmed V and J ends, which lost 0 bases and 3 bases, there was a span of 15 bases. The CDR3 is 16 residues long. In DNA form, the CDR3 reads TGCGCCAGCAGTCAATCCCGGACTTTGGGGTTCTACGAGCAGTACTTC. Translation gives CASSQSRTLGFYEQYF.

The V gene is TRBV15, the J gene TRBJ2-1; no definite D call. Trimming removed 1 base at V and 6 bases at J, with 10 bases between. This CDR3 contains 14 residues. Germline loops: CDR1 LNHNV, CDR2 YYDKDF (reference sequence). The CDR3 nucleotides are TGTGCCACCAGCAGAGGGGGTAGCTTCAATGAGCAGTTCTTC. Translation gives CATSRGGSFNEQFF.

DNA of the CDR3: TGTGCCAGTGCGTCTCGGGGGGCCTTAAACACCGGGGAGCTGTTTTTT. Translation gives CASASRGALNTGELFF. This rearrangement joins TRBV19 to TRBJ2-2, with a possible D match to TRBD2 (7 bases). This CDR3 comprises 16 residues. Germline CDR1 reads LNHDA; CDR2 reads SQIVND (reference sequence). Trimming stripped 8 bases from V and 2 bases from J, with 18 bases between.

The rearrangement uses TRBV18 and TRBJ2-2, with D hard to call. The V gene's germline CDR1 is KGHSH and CDR2 LQKENI. The ends were cut back, 5 bases at V and 1 base at J, with 14 bases in the middle. The CDR3 has 16 residues. The CDR3 reads CASSAYPGQNTGELFF. The CDR3 DNA reads TGTGCCAGCTCAGCATATCCAGGCCAGAACACCGGGGAGCTGTTTTTT.

This sequence joins TRBV7-8 and TRBJ2-1; 10 bases match TRBD2. This CDR3 region has 17 residues. The J segment lost 10 bases and the V segment lost 3 bases, leaving 15 bases of the junction unmatched. Germline CDR1 SGHVS, CDR2 FQNEAQ. The chain's CDR3 is CASSFRWEPSGRREQFF. The CDR3, as DNA: TGTGCCAGCAGCTTTCGCTGGGAACCTAGCGGGAGAAGGGAGCAGTTCTTC.

This clone was recorded only once. Relative to the germline gene, one junction end is altered; a read error may explain this. V is TRBV7-7 and J is TRBJ2-2; D could derive from TRBD1 or TRBD2 (5 bases each). The CDR3 runs 13 residues. CDR1 SSHAT and CDR2 FNYEAQ come from the germline V gene (reference sequence). The CDR3 sequence is CASSLNEGRELFF. The DNA of the CDR3 is TGTGCTAGCAGCTTGAATGAGGGACGGGAGCTGTTTTTT.

This clone has a handful of counts. This chain connects TRBV25-1 to TRBJ1-2; perhaps TRBD1 as D (6 bases). The germline CDR1 and CDR2 sequences are MGHDK and SYGVNS. The length of the CDR3 is 12 residues. V lost 3 bases and J 11 bases, leaving 13 bases between the germline ends. CDR3 loop: CASSDSGAGYTF. The CDR3 bases are TGTGCCAGCAGTGACTCAGGGGCGGGTTACACCTTC.

The chain couples TRBV11-2 to TRBJ2-7, with D unresolved. Germline V CDR1 and CDR2: SGHAT, FQNNGV. Trimming pared 1 base from V and 0 bases from J, leaving 4 bases between. CDR3 size: 13 residues. CDR3 sequence: CASSLASSYEQYF. As DNA, the CDR3 is TGTGCCAGCAGCTTAGCCAGCTCCTACGAGCAGTACTTC.

The gene calls are TRBV18 and TRBJ2-3; 8 positions agree with TRBD1. J gave up 3 bases and V 3 bases, and 8 bases lay outside the gene matches. The germline V gene has CDR1 KGHSH and CDR2 LQKENI. The CDR3 extends over 16 amino acids. The CDR3 DNA reads TGTGCCAGCTCACCCGGGGTCCAGGGGGCAACAGATACGCAGTATTTT. It codes for CASSPGVQGATDTQYF.

As concerns this clone: Germline is not matched at one junction end, which may reflect a read error. The V call is TRBV13, the J call TRBJ2-3; D is possibly TRBD1 (6 bases). Germline V CDR1 and CDR2: PRHDT, FYEKMQ (reference sequence). This CDR3 region has 15 residues. The CDR3 here is CVSRPRGGPTDTQYF. DNA for the CDR3: TGTGTCAGCAGGCCCCGAGGGGGACCCACAGATACGCAGTATTTT.

On this clone: The same CDR3 arises from other DNA sequences in this sample as well. The chain employs TRBV9 and TRBJ2-1, with 7 bases matching TRBD1. V trimming: 0 bases; J trimming: 4 bases; junction bases outside the gene matches: 7. This CDR3 has 16 amino acids. CDR1 SGDLS and CDR2 YYNGEE come from the germline V gene. CDR3 region: CASSVGPGGGYNEQFF. The CDR3 bases are TGTGCCAGCAGCGTAGGGCCAGGGGGTGGTTACAATGAGCAGTTCTTC.

V is TRBV5-1 and J is TRBJ2-7; D is unresolved. The ends were cut back, 0 bases at V and 0 bases at J, with 10 bases in the middle. The germline CDR1 and CDR2 sequences are SGHRS and YFSETQ. CDR3 size: 15 residues. CDR3 in amino acids: CASSLASLSSYEQYF. The CDR3 DNA follows: TGCGCCAGCAGCTTGGCCTCGCTTAGCTCCTACGAGCAGTACTTC.

In its sample, this clone was seen a few times. CDR3 in amino acids: CASSLGASSYNEQFF. The CDR3 DNA sequence: TGCGCCAGCAGCTTGGGTGCGAGCTCCTACAATGAGCAGTTCTTC. The genes are TRBV5-1 and TRBJ2-1; D unclear. The length of the CDR3 is 15 residues. Germline loops: CDR1 SGHRS, CDR2 YFSETQ. Trimming pared 0 bases from V and 0 bases from J, leaving 7 bases between.

V gene TRBV29-1 combines with J gene TRBJ1-5, with 7 bases matching TRBD1. V lost 6 bases to trimming and J lost 3 bases; unmatched junction nucleotides: 2. The CDR3 sequence is 12 residues long. CDR1 is SQVTM, CDR2 ANQGSEA, per germline. The CDR3, as DNA: TGCAGCGTGGGACAGTCCAATCAGCCCCAGCATTTT. Amino acids: CSVGQSNQPQHF. Together with reference TRBV29-1 and TRBJ1-5, the CDR3 gives the full variable domain: SAVISQKPSRDICQRGTSLTIQCQVDSQVTMMFWYRQQPGQSLTLIATANQGSEATYESGFVIDKFPISRPNLTFSTLTVSNMSPEDSSIYLCSVGQSNQPQHFGDGTRLSIL.

The V and J genes are TRBV30 and TRBJ2-7; tentatively, D is TRBD1 (6 bases). V shed 8 bases and J shed 6 bases, with 14 bases lying between them. From germline, CDR1 is GTSNPN and CDR2 SVGIG (reference sequence). The CDR3 contains 11 residues. CDR3 residues: CAGQGLAEQYF. The DNA of the CDR3 is TGTGCCGGTCAGGGGTTGGCCGAGCAGTACTTC.

The CDR3 nucleotides are TGTGCCAGCAGTGAGTTGTCCATCACAGATACGCAGTATTTT. Residues: CASSELSITDTQYF. V is TRBV6-1 and J is TRBJ2-3; D is unresolved. Trimming removed 3 bases at V and 2 bases at J, with 9 bases between. The germline V gene has CDR1 MNHNS and CDR2 SASEGT. CDR3 size: 14 residues.

The chain has TRBV5-1 and TRBJ1-2; TRBD1 might be the D (5 bases). Trimming removed 1 base at V and 7 bases at J, with 11 bases between. Germline V gives CDR1 SGHRS, CDR2 YFSETQ. The CDR3 loop spans 13 amino acids. CDR3 residues: CASSLNERGGYTF. CDR3 DNA sequence: TGCGCCAGCAGCTTGAATGAGAGGGGTGGCTACACCTTC.

This clone was picked up a small number of times. This chain links TRBV25-1 with TRBJ2-7, with 7 bases matching TRBD1. Germline values: CDR1 MGHDK, CDR2 SYGVNS. V shed 8 bases and J 3 bases; nucleotides not matched to a gene: 1. This CDR3 is 11 amino acids long. Written as DNA, the CDR3 is TGTGCCAGCGGGGACAGCTACGAGCAGTACTTC. Translated: CASGDSYEQYF.

This clone was seen only a few times. The genes are TRBV6-5 and TRBJ2-7; D possibly uses TRBD1 or TRBD2 (5 bases each). This CDR3 is 15 amino acids long. Germline-derived CDR1 and CDR2 are MNHEY and SVGAGI. The V gene lost 6 bases and the J gene lost 5 bases, with 20 bases spanning the gap. CDR3 nucleotides: TGTGCCAGCAGCGCCCGGGGCCGGCGCGTCCACGAGCAGTACTTC. It yields the protein CASSARGRRVHEQYF.